The 21 T cell receptor beta chains presented below share a single source sample, sequenced in a study of technical replicates of blood from a few donors (dated by TCRdb to 2017 to 2019). Library preparation employed the immunoSEQ multiplex PCR assay. TCRdb's version of the immuneACCESS table is confined to in-frame rearrangements and falls short of the full clone set. An unresolved V gene accounts for under half of the shortfall where checked; the remainder is of unknown origin. The sample table contains tens of thousands of clones; only one count was recorded for about 93% of them. The ten most abundant clones make up 0.2% to 0.3% of the sample. Sequencing was carried out using T cells isolated from PBMCs. Every receptor here comes from a human donor in good health.

This sequence joins TRBV27 and TRBJ1-1, with 8 bases identical to TRBD1. Germline V gene lookup returns CDR1 MNHEY and CDR2 SMNVEV (reference sequence). The CDR3 is 15 amino acids. With 6 bases clipped from V and 4 bases from J, the junction kept 10 bases outside the gene matches. CDR3 coding DNA: TGTGCCAGCAGCTTGATAGGACAGGGCTCCACTGAAGCTTTCTTT. Encoded protein: CASSLIGQGSTEAFF.

In DNA form, the CDR3 reads TGTGCCACCAGCAGAGAGAGAAACACTGAAGCTTTCTTT. Its translation: CATSRERNTEAFF. V is TRBV15 and J is TRBJ1-1; D uncertain. The CDR3 loop spans 13 amino acids. The V and J ends lost 0 bases and 2 bases respectively, with 4 bases between them. Germline-derived CDR1 and CDR2 are LNHNV and YYDKDF (reference sequence).

The chain uses TRBV5-6 and TRBJ1-1; TRBD1 might be the D (6 bases). Between the trimmed V and J ends, which lost 0 bases and 0 bases, there was a span of 15 bases. Germline V gene data show CDR1 as SGHDT and CDR2 as YYEEEE. The CDR3 sequence is 17 residues long. CDR3 amino acids: CASSLVRDKRMNTEAFF. CDR3 DNA: TGTGCCAGCAGCTTGGTTCGGGACAAGAGGATGAACACTGAAGCTTTCTTT.

The V gene is TRBV15, the J gene TRBJ2-7, with 7 bases that match TRBD2. Germline-derived CDR1 and CDR2 are LNHNV and YYDKDF (reference sequence). The CDR3 contains 16 residues. With 1 base clipped from V and 4 bases from J, the junction kept 10 bases outside the gene matches. In DNA form, the CDR3 reads TGTGCCACCAGCAGAGGAGGAGGGAGGGCCGAGTACGAGCAGTACTTC. This encodes CATSRGGGRAEYEQYF.

The chain combines TRBV28 with TRBJ2-5, with TRBD1 as a possible D gene (5 bases). V lost 1 base and J 1 base, leaving 10 bases between the germline ends. The CDR3 has 15 residues. The germline V gene has CDR1 MDHEN and CDR2 SYDVKM. The CDR3 coding sequence is TGTGCCAGCAGTTTATTAGGGGCGCGCCAAGAGACCCAGTACTTC. It specifies CASSLLGARQETQYF.

V usage is TRBV6-1 and J usage is TRBJ1-4; D gene ambiguous. The V end was cut by 4 bases, the J end by 0 bases, with 6 bases between. Germline V gene lookup returns CDR1 MNHNS and CDR2 SASEGT. The CDR3 loop spans 14 amino acids. The CDR3 protein is CASSGGTTNEKLFF. DNA for the CDR3: TGTGCCAGCAGTGGAGGGACAACTAATGAAAAACTGTTTTTT.

The V gene is TRBV19, the J gene TRBJ1-2; TRBD1 matches at 8 bases. The CDR3 totals 14 residues. The germline gives CDR1 LNHDA, CDR2 SQIVND (reference sequence). Losses at the gene ends were 4 bases for V and 5 bases for J; bases not matched to a gene: 6. The CDR3 DNA sequence: TGTGCCAGTAGTACCGGGACAGGCCGATATGGCTACACCTTC. This encodes CASSTGTGRYGYTF.

The chain has TRBV15 and TRBJ1-2; D gene ambiguous. V was cut by 0 bases and J by 1 base, with 6 bases left in between. The length of the CDR3 is 14 residues. Looked up from germline, CDR1 is LNHNV and CDR2 is YYDKDF (reference sequence). CDR3 sequence: CATSRDTRNYGYTF. CDR3 bases: TGTGCCACCAGCAGAGATACACGTAACTATGGCTACACCTTC.

The chain links TRBV28 to TRBJ1-2; TRBD1 agrees at 9 bases. Germline CDR1 and CDR2: MDHEN and SYDVKM. The length of the CDR3 is 13 residues. Losses at the gene ends were 5 bases for V and 5 bases for J; bases not matched to a gene: 3. This CDR3 reads CASSQGQGYGYTF. Written as DNA, the CDR3 is TGTGCCAGCAGTCAGGGACAGGGTTATGGCTACACCTTC.

V gene TRBV7-2 combines with J gene TRBJ2-1; 8 positions agree with TRBD2. Germline V CDR1 and CDR2: SGHTA, FQGNSA. CDR3 length: 15 residues. V dropped 5 bases and J dropped 7; count of bases not matched to a gene: 10. The DNA for the CDR3 is TGTGCCAGCAGCCAAAGCGGGAGCCGTCGGAATGAGCAGTTCTTC. Translated: CASSQSGSRRNEQFF.

The chain employs TRBV9 and TRBJ2-2; 12 bases match TRBD2. The CDR3 is made up of 17 amino acids. CDR1 SGDLS and CDR2 YYNGEE come from the germline V gene. The V gene end was trimmed by 0 bases and the J gene end by 3 bases; junction bases not matched to a gene: 3. The DNA for the CDR3 is TGTGCCAGCAGCGTAGGACTAGCGGGGGACTACACCGGGGAGCTGTTTTTT. Amino acid sequence: CASSVGLAGDYTGELFF. Filled out from reference TRBV9 and TRBJ2-2, the complete variable domain reads DSGVTQTPKHLITATGQRVTLRCSPRSGDLSVYWYQQSLDQGLQFLIQYYNGEERAKGNILERFSAQQFPDLHSELNLSSLELGDSALYFCASSVGLAGDYTGELFFGEGSRLTVL.

This clone showed up just a few times. This sequence joins TRBV14 and TRBJ1-2, with no clear D. The V and J ends lost 3 bases and 0 bases respectively, with 5 bases between them. Germline V gives CDR1 SGHDN, CDR2 FVKESK. The CDR3 spans 13 residues. As DNA, the CDR3 is TGTGCCAGCAGCCAGAGCGCTAACTATGGCTACACCTTC. It translates to CASSQSANYGYTF.

The chain recombines TRBV6-1 with TRBJ1-1; no firm D call. CDR1 is MNHNS and CDR2 is SASEGT in the germline V gene. Trimming shortened V by 3 bases and J by 7 bases, and 9 bases separated the two germline ends. The CDR3 has 12 residues. CDR3 amino acids: CASSEGAIEAFF. The CDR3 DNA reads as TGTGCCAGCAGTGAGGGCGCAATTGAAGCTTTCTTT.

V usage is TRBV15 and J usage is TRBJ1-3; TRBD1 matches 9 bases. This CDR3 region has 15 residues. Germline lookup yields CDR1 LNHNV and CDR2 YYDKDF (reference sequence). Losses at the gene ends were 0 bases for V and 7 bases for J; bases not matched to a gene: 4. CDR3 amino acids: CATSRDPGQGNTIYF. The CDR3 coding sequence is TGTGCCACCAGCAGAGACCCGGGACAGGGTAACACCATATATTTT.

The CDR3: CAGKQGRNTDTQYF. CDR3 nucleotide sequence: TGCGCCGGCAAGCAGGGGCGAAACACAGATACGCAGTATTTT. This chain links TRBV10-1 with TRBJ2-3; maybe TRBD1 (6 bases). The CDR3 totals 14 residues. The germline V and J ends were trimmed by 11 bases and 2 bases, with 17 bases remaining between them. Germline V gives CDR1 WNHNN, CDR2 SYGVQD (reference sequence).

The CDR3 protein is CASSPQGTPYGYTF. Written as DNA, the CDR3 is TGTGCCAGCAGTCCCCAGGGGACGCCATATGGCTACACCTTC. V and J are TRBV6-5 and TRBJ1-2, with D tentatively TRBD1 (6 bases). This CDR3 has 14 residues. Per germline, CDR1 MNHEY and CDR2 SVGAGI. V lost 5 bases and J 5 bases, leaving 15 bases between the germline ends.

CDR3 sequence (DNA): TGTGCCAGCTCACCATTGGAGGGGTTAGGGAACACTGAAGCTTTCTTT. This gives the protein CASSPLEGLGNTEAFF. This sequence joins TRBV18 and TRBJ1-1; D might be TRBD1 (5 bases). The CDR3 is made up of 16 amino acids. The ends were cut back, 2 bases at V and 1 base at J, with 14 bases in the middle. The germline V gene encodes CDR1 KGHSH and CDR2 LQKENI.

This chain links TRBV5-1 with TRBJ1-5; D call uncertain. Germline CDR1 SGHRS, CDR2 YFSETQ. Trimming left V 5 bases short and J 0 bases short, with 12 bases between. This CDR3 comprises 15 residues. The CDR3 bases are TGCGCCAGCAGTGTGGGAGACGATAGCAATCAGCCCCAGCATTTT. It encodes CASSVGDDSNQPQHF.

This clone was recorded only once. The J gene is TRBJ1-4, the V gene TRBV2; 7 bases line up with TRBD1. The CDR3 extends over 13 amino acids. Per germline, CDR1 SNHLY and CDR2 FYNNEI. V was pared by 7 bases and J by 8 bases, with 7 bases of the junction left unmatched. CDR3 residues: CASTGQVEEKLFF. The CDR3 DNA reads as TGTGCCAGCACCGGACAGGTCGAGGAAAAACTGTTTTTT.

The genes are TRBV6-1 and TRBJ2-5; the D gene is possibly TRBD2 (5 bases). The V and J ends lost 5 bases and 5 bases respectively, with 12 bases between them. Germline CDR1 MNHNS, CDR2 SASEGT. CDR3 length: 13 amino acids. In DNA, the CDR3 is TGTGCCAGCAGTAGGACTTTGGGGGAGACCCAGTACTTC. Protein: CASSRTLGETQYF.

This clone occurred once. V usage is TRBV6-5 and J usage is TRBJ1-5; TRBD1 matches at 10 bases. This CDR3 has 16 amino acids. V lost 2 bases and J lost 4; bases outside the gene matches: 5. Germline V gene data show CDR1 as MNHEY and CDR2 as SVGAGI. The CDR3 sequence is CASSYPGQGKNQPQHF. Written as DNA, the CDR3 is TGTGCCAGCAGTTACCCGGGACAGGGGAAGAATCAGCCCCAGCATTTT.